Included here is one T cell receptor (beta chain) sequence, with context. The record originates from a study of shared clonotypes between healthy human individuals. Sequencing used immunoSEQ multiplex PCR; TCRdb keeps in-frame clones, though not all of them. The sample carries 2,500,000 or so clones, roughly 93% recorded once. Losses at the gene ends were 1 base for V and 8 bases for J; bases not matched to a gene: 5. CDR3 size: 15 residues. Germline assignment: CDR1 SGHNT and CDR2 YENEEA. This sequence was found in a man younger than 35 in good health. Some clones in this sample may be carry-over from other donors' samples. The rearrangement uses TRBV11-3 and TRBJ2-1, with 10 nucleotides matching TRBD2. The source material was naive CD4+ T cells from PBMCs. Subset: CD45RA+ positively selected. In nucleotides, the CDR3 is TGTGCCAGCAGCTTAGTAGGGACTAGCGAGGATGAGCAGTTCTTC. Protein sequence: CASSLVGTSEDEQFF.